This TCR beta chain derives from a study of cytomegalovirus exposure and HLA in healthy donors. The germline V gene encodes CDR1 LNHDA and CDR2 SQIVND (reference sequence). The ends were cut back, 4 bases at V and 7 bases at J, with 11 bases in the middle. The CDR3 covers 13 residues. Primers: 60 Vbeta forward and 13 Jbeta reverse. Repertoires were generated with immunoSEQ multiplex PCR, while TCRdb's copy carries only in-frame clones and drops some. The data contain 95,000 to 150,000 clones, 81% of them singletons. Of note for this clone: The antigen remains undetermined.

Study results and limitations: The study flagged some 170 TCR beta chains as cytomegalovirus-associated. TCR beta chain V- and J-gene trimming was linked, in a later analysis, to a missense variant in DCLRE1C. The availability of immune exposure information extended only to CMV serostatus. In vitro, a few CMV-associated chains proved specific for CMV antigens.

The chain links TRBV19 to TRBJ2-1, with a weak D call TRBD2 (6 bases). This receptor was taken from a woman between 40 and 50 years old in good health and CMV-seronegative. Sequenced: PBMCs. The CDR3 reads CASSRSRENEQFF. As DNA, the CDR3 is TGTGCCAGTAGTAGATCACGGGAGAATGAGCAGTTCTTC.